Included here is one T cell receptor (beta chain) sequence, with context. In the original workflow: Estimated nucleated cell counts came from reference gene primer amplification. Sequenced by immunoSEQ multiplex PCR; TCRdb stores in-frame clones only, minus some. That table gives V, J and clone size, and the DNA gave D and trimming. Of 180,000 or so clones detected, more than 70% appear once; the ten largest clones hold roughly 2.6%. This sample was taken from a study of blood T cell repertoires in COVID-19. Overall study: The United States, Italy and Spain provided the acute and convalescent COVID-19 samples. T cells, B-cell-depleted T cells, or PBMCs supplied cDNA or gDNA.

The germline V gene has CDR1 SGHVS and CDR2 FNYEAQ. After removal of 1 base from V and 2 bases from J, the junction contained 6 bases not matched to a gene. The CDR3 sequence is 16 residues long. This receptor was identified in a man aged 35 to 55 with active or convalescent COVID-19. Source material: peripheral blood. This rearrangement joins TRBV7-6 to TRBJ2-3, with 7 positions matching TRBD2. The CDR3 loop reads CASSLGGSGNTDTQYF. The CDR3 DNA reads TGTGCCAGCAGCTTAGGAGGCAGCGGGAACACAGATACGCAGTATTTT.